The entry below gives a single T cell receptor beta chain sequence along with its context. Its antigen is unknown. The sample originates from a study of graft-versus-host responses after intestinal transplantation. About the research overall: After anti-thymocyte globulin induction, recipients took tacrolimus and steroids for 3 to 4 years. General observations from the study: In recipient marrow, GvH clones were found, and some appeared first in ileum or blood. Allograft graft-versus-host to host-versus-graft clonal ratios ran high in patients with graft-donor T cell macrochimerism. Declines in HvG clones occurring early post-transplant were associated with peak circulating GvH clone levels.

Method: immunoSEQ multiplex PCR; TCRdb's copy keeps in-frame clones and lacks some. Here the sample spans about 88,000 clones, approximately 90% being singletons. Germline V gives CDR1 SGHTA, CDR2 FQGTGA. The V and J ends lost 2 bases and 6 bases respectively, with 15 bases between them. This CDR3 has 15 amino acids. The V and J genes are TRBV7-3 and TRBJ2-3, with TRBD1 as a possible D gene (6 bases). This TCR derives from a human donor who was the organ donor for an intestinal transplant. The sample was unstimulated CD4+ T cells sorted from spleen or lymph node cells, taken before transplant. The DNA of the CDR3 is TGTGCCAGCAGCTTAGATTCCAGGGGCGGGGATACGCAGTATTTT. Protein sequence: CASSLDSRGGDTQYF.